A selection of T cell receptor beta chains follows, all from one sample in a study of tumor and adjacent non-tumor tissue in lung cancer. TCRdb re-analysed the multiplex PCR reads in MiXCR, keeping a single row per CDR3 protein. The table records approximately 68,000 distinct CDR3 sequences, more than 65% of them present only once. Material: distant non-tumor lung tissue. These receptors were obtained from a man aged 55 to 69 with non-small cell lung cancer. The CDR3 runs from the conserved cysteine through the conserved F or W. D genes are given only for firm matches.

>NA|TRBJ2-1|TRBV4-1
CASSRAGETNGQFF
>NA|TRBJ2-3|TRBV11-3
CASGSRLADSIDTRYF
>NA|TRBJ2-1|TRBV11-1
CASSIDYNAQLF
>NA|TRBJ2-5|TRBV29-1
CRVRTSSMETQYF
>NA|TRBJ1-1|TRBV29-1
CSVEAGNTDALF
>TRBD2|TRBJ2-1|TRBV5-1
CASSLSSSGRVNNEQFF
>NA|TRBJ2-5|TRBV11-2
CASSLGKETQYF
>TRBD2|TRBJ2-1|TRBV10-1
CASSGGTNGYNEMFF
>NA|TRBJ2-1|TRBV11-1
CVSSFDTYSTSEQFF
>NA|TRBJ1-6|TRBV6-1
CTSSVGVPLHF
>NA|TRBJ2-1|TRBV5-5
CASSMVGQGPEFF
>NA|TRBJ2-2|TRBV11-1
CASSYTSTGELFF
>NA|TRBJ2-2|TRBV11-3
CASNLIPNTWELFF
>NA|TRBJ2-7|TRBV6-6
CASSVSYEQYF
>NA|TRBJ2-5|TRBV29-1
CSVEEPGVETQYF
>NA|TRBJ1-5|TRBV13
CASSLGWALGAEHF
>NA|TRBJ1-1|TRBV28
CASRPLQEPNTEAFF
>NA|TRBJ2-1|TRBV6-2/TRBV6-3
CASTYNIHGSFPHEQFF
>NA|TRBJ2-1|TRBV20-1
CRATSSLAETYNEQFF
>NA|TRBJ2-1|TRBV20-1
CRVRLAGGVSNEQIF
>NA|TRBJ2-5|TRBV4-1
CASSQDRGGGQETQYF
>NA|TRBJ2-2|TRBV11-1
CASSHTSGTGNLFF
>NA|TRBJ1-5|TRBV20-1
CSAEGAGTLSWYSNQPQHF
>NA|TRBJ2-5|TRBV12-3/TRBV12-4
CASKFRGGGTQYF
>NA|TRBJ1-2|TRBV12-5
CANPLVGYTF
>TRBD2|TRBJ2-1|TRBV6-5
CASRGSGKGNERFF
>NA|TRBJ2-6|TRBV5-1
CASSRKSSGANVLTF
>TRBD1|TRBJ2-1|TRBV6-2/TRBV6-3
CASSGQGSHNGQFF
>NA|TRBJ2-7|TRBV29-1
CIASSGYEQYF
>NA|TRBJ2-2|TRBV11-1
CASSCTSDTWELFF
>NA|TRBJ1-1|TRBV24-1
CATSETRTSLNTEAIF
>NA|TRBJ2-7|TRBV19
CARSGRQGDEQYF
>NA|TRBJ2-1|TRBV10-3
CAIISGAGDNEQFF
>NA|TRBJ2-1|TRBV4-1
CASSGGYNGQFF
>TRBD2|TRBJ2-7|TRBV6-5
CASSYYTPNLAGRHYERFF
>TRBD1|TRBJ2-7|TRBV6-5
CANSDRQGRYKQYF
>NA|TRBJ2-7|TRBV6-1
CVSGQERAAYF
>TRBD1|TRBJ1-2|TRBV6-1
CASREGQGQRGYIF
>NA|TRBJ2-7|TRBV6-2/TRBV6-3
CVSGSGVHEQYF
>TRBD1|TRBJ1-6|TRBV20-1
CRASTPGQGTTYNSSLHF
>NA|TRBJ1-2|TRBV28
CVSSFGHCYGYTF
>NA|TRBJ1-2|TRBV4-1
CACTSSSRGGMDYGYTF
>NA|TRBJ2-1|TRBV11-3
CANSEIDNEQLF
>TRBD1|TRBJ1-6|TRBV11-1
CASSPGQPPEPLHF
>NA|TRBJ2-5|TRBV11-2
CASSSTQAQYF
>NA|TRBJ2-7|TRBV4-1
CANSQHWVGRRGYDQYF
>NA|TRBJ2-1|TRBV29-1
CSVRPVAEKGNEQFF
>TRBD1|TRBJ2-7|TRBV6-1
CASSETGAPYEQYF
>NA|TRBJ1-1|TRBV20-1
CSASPRGMGDIEAFF
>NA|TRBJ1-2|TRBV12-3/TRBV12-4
CASSFRSYNGYTF
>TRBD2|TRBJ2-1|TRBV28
CASSFEGTGLAGSYNELFF
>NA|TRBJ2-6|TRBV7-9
CTSSLLCGSGTNVLTF